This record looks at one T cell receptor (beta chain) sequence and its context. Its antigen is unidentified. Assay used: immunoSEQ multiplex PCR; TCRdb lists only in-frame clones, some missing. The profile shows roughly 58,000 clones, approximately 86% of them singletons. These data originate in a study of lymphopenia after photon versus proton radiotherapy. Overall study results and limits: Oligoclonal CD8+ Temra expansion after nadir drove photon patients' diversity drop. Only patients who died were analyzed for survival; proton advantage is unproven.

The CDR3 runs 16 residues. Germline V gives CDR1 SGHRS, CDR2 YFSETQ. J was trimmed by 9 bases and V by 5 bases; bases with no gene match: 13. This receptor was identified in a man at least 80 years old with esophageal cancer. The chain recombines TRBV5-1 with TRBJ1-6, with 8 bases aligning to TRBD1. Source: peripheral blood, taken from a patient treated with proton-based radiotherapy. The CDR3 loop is CASRIDSDREFSPLHF. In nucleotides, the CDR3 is TGCGCCAGCAGGATCGATTCGGACAGGGAATTTTCACCCCTCCACTTT. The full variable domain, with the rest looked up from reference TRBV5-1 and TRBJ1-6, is KAGVTQTPRYLIKTRGQQVTLSCSPISGHRSVSWYQQTPGQGLQFLFEYFSETQRNKGNFPGRFSGRQFSNSRSEMNVSTLELGDSALYLCASRIDSDREFSPLHFGNGTRLTVT.